This entry lists 4 T cell receptor beta chains sequenced from one sample in a study of response to subunit inactivated influenza vaccine. From the RT-PCR reads, TCRdb called clonotypes with MiXCR, one entry per CDR3 protein. Of about 540,000 distinct CDR3 sequences in the sample, roughly 23% are singletons; the top ten hold 2.5% to 3.5%. Separately, the same data were catalogued under a study of T cells expressing NK-cell markers. From that study: What made the TCR beta cDNA was 5'RACE template switching with UMIs.

Sequencing was performed on CD4+ T cells sorted from PBMCs, taken 11 to 12 days after vaccination. All receptors derive from a man between 50 and 59 years old who received an inactivated influenza vaccine.

V gene TRBV20-1 combines with J gene TRBJ2-7; TRBD2 is a possible D gene (6 bases). CDR1 and CDR2 from the germline V gene are DFQATT and SNEGSKA (reference sequence). The V end lost 1 base, the J end lost 3 bases, and 13 bases lay between the germline ends. The CDR3 extends over 14 amino acids. The CDR3 DNA sequence: TGCAGTGCTAGAGTTGGGGAGGCTTACTACGAGCAGTACTTC. It translates to CSARVGEAYYEQYF.

The table lists this clonotype with a few counts. The CDR3 loop is CASSQEGRGGNTIYF. The DNA for the CDR3 is TGTGCCAGCAGCCAAGAGGGTCGTGGAGGAAACACCATATATTTT. This sequence joins TRBV3-1 and TRBJ1-3; D not resolved. The CDR3 runs to 15 residues. CDR1 LGHDT and CDR2 YNNKEL come from the germline V gene (reference sequence). V was cut by 0 bases and J by 4 bases, with 10 bases left in between.

This clonotype appeared a few times. The chain employs TRBV5-1 and TRBJ1-1; 8 bases are a match to TRBD1. The CDR3 length is 15 residues. CDR1 and CDR2 from the germline V gene are SGHRS and YFSETQ. Trimming cost V 4 bases and J 0 bases; bases outside gene matches: 5. The CDR3 DNA sequence: TGCGCCAGCAGCGCAGGGGGCTCGATGAACACTGAAGCTTTCTTT. Translation gives CASSAGGSMNTEAFF.

The V call is TRBV5-1, the J call TRBJ2-1; 7 nucleotides agree with TRBD2. The V and J ends lost 4 bases and 8 bases, in that order; junction bases with no gene match: 12. Germline V gives CDR1 SGHRS, CDR2 YFSETQ. This CDR3 spans 15 amino acids. CDR3 loop: CASSTTSTLGYEQFF. Written as DNA, the CDR3 is TGCGCCAGCAGCACGACTAGCACCCTAGGGTATGAGCAGTTCTTC.